The rows below give T cell receptor beta chains drawn from one sample of a study of shared clonotypes between healthy human individuals. Libraries were prepared by immunoSEQ multiplex PCR; TCRdb keeps only in-frame clonotypes and omits some of them. The table has 660,000 or so clones, about 95% seen once. The sample consisted of naive CD8+ T cells sorted from blood. Source of these receptors: a young woman in good health. CDR3s include the opening cysteine and the closing phenylalanine or tryptophan. The D gene is left open where the match is weak. Clone sizes are given selectively: once, few, many, or a class where the clone is expanded.

J: TRBJ2-3
length: 12
D: NA
V: TRBV5-6
size: NA
DNA: TGTGCCAGCAGCTTGACTCCGGATACGCAGTATTTT
CDR3: CASSLTPDTQYF

J: TRBJ2-2
length: 15
D: NA
V: TRBV27
size: NA
DNA: TGTGCCAGCAGTCCCCCGAGCAGGGTGAACGGGGAGCTGTTTTTT
CDR3: CASSPPSRVNGELFF

J: TRBJ2-7
length: 14
D: NA
V: TRBV4-1
size: NA
DNA: TGCGCCAGCAGCCAAGTTGTCAGTTCCTACGAGCAGTACTTC
CDR3: CASSQVVSSYEQYF

J: TRBJ1-1
length: 12
D: NA
V: TRBV28
size: NA
DNA: TGTGCCAGCAGGATCCCGGGCACTGAAGCTTTCTTT
CDR3: CASRIPGTEAFF

J: TRBJ2-1
length: 17
D: NA
V: TRBV6-1
size: NA
DNA: TGTGCCAGCAGCGAACCGGTTAGCCACTCCTCCTACAATGAGCAGTTCTTC
CDR3: CASSEPVSHSSYNEQFF

J: TRBJ2-3
length: 11
D: NA
V: TRBV29-1
size: NA
DNA: TGCAGCGTTGTGGCCGGTTTAGCGCAGTATTTT
CDR3: CSVVAGLAQYF

J: TRBJ1-2
length: 12
D: NA
V: TRBV30
size: NA
DNA: TGTGCCTGGAGTGACGGGGTTAGCGGCTACACCTTC
CDR3: CAWSDGVSGYTF

J: TRBJ1-1
length: 15
D: NA
V: TRBV5-1
size: NA
DNA: TGCGCCAGCAGCATCTTCGGACCGATGAACACTGAAGCTTTCTTT
CDR3: CASSIFGPMNTEAFF

J: TRBJ2-5
length: 16
D: NA
V: TRBV7-2
size: NA
DNA: TGTGCCAGCAGCTCGACTGCGCGGGGAAAGGGAGAGACCCAGTACTTC
CDR3: CASSSTARGKGETQYF

J: TRBJ2-7
length: 16
D: NA
V: TRBV28
size: NA
DNA: TGTGCCAGCAGTTTAAAGTTCCGGAAAAGCTCCTACGAGCAGTACTTC
CDR3: CASSLKFRKSSYEQYF

J: TRBJ2-3
length: 18
D: NA
V: TRBV27
size: once
DNA: TGTGCCAGCAGTTTATTAGTCCCTGATTTGGTTCGCACAGATACGCAGTATTTT
CDR3: CASSLLVPDLVRTDTQYF

J: TRBJ2-5
length: 17
D: TRBD1
V: TRBV10-2
size: NA
DNA: TGCGCCAGCAGCGAATGGGGGTTGGACAGGATCCAAGAGACCCAGTACTTC
CDR3: CASSEWGLDRIQETQYF

J: TRBJ1-1
length: 16
D: NA
V: TRBV9
size: NA
DNA: TGTGCCAGCAGCCCTCCCACCCCGCAAGGGAACACTGAAGCTTTCTTT
CDR3: CASSPPTPQGNTEAFF

J: TRBJ2-1
length: 16
D: NA
V: TRBV11-3
size: NA
DNA: TGTGCCAGCAGCTTAGGCGGGGGCCCACTCTACAATGAGCAGTTCTTC
CDR3: CASSLGGGPLYNEQFF

J: TRBJ1-1
length: 13
D: NA
V: TRBV5-4
size: NA
DNA: TGTGCCAGCAGCTACAAAACGAACACTGAAGCTTTCTTT
CDR3: CASSYKTNTEAFF

J: TRBJ2-3
length: 13
D: NA
V: TRBV28
size: once
DNA: TGTGCCAGCAGTTTAACCGGCGCAGATACGCAGTATTTT
CDR3: CASSLTGADTQYF

J: TRBJ1-3
length: 15
D: NA
V: TRBV18
size: NA
DNA: TGTGCCAGCTCACCAGGTGCTGGGACTGGAAACACCATATATTTT
CDR3: CASSPGAGTGNTIYF

J: TRBJ2-7
length: 16
D: TRBD1
V: TRBV6-5
size: NA
DNA: TGTGCCAGCAGTTTCGCTAGACAGGGGACTTCCTACGAGCAGTACTTC
CDR3: CASSFARQGTSYEQYF

J: TRBJ2-3
length: 13
D: NA
V: TRBV9
size: NA
DNA: TGTGCCAGCAGCCTACAGGACACAGATACGCAGTATTTT
CDR3: CASSLQDTDTQYF

J: TRBJ2-1
length: 18
D: NA
V: TRBV27
size: NA
DNA: TGTGCCAGCAGTTTATCGACTTGGCGGGACGAGCTGTACAATGAGCAGTTCTTC
CDR3: CASSLSTWRDELYNEQFF

J: TRBJ1-6
length: 14
D: NA
V: TRBV19
size: NA
DNA: TGTGCCAGTAGTATAGTCGGGAACGGTTCACCCCTCCACTTT
CDR3: CASSIVGNGSPLHF

J: TRBJ2-7
length: 14
D: NA
V: TRBV5-6
size: NA
DNA: TGTGCCAGCGCCTCCTCCCTATCGGGGTACGAGCAGTACTTC
CDR3: CASASSLSGYEQYF

J: TRBJ2-7
length: 12
D: NA
V: TRBV6-5
size: NA
DNA: TGTGCCAGCGGGGCTAGCTCCTACGAGCAGTACTTC
CDR3: CASGASSYEQYF

J: TRBJ1-6
length: 15
D: TRBD1
V: TRBV28
size: NA
DNA: TGTGCCAGCAGTATCCTGGACAGGGGGGGCTCACCCCTCCACTTT
CDR3: CASSILDRGGSPLHF

J: TRBJ2-7
length: 12
D: NA
V: TRBV10-1
size: NA
DNA: TGCGCCAGCAGTGACACCTCCTACGAGCAGTACTTC
CDR3: CASSDTSYEQYF

J: TRBJ1-5
length: 13
D: NA
V: TRBV27
size: NA
DNA: TGTGCCAGCAGTTCCCCAGGGGCCGAGGCCCAGCATTTT
CDR3: CASSSPGAEAQHF

J: TRBJ1-6
length: 16
D: TRBD1
V: TRBV27
size: NA
DNA: TGTGCCAGCAGTTTTTATACCGGGACAGCTAATTCACCCCTCCACTTT
CDR3: CASSFYTGTANSPLHF

J: TRBJ2-7
length: 17
D: TRBD1
V: TRBV15
size: NA
DNA: TGTGCCACCAGCAGAGATCCTCCGGGGACAGGCACGGACGAGCAGTACTTC
CDR3: CATSRDPPGTGTDEQYF

J: TRBJ1-4
length: 15
D: NA
V: TRBV5-1
size: NA
DNA: TGCGCCAGCAGAGAAAAGGCCGCAACTAATGAAAAACTGTTTTTT
CDR3: CASREKAATNEKLFF

J: TRBJ2-7
length: 13
D: NA
V: TRBV19
size: NA
DNA: TGTGCCAGTAGTTTCCTCCCCTCCTACGAGCAGTACTTC
CDR3: CASSFLPSYEQYF

J: TRBJ2-7
length: 14
D: NA
V: TRBV7-9
size: NA
DNA: TGTGCCAGCAGCTACACCGACTCGCTCTACGAGCAGTACTTC
CDR3: CASSYTDSLYEQYF